What follows are 31 T cell receptor beta chains derived from one specimen sequenced in a study of PD-L1 blockade in urothelial cancer. Time point described: pretreatment peripheral blood. TCRdb keeps only in-frame clones here, not all; method: immunoSEQ multiplex PCR. The repertoire includes over 45,000 clones, about 86% of them detected once, and about 20% sits in the top ten. This specimen consisted of PBMCs, obtained around atezolizumab (anti-PD-L1) treatment. The receptor set was obtained from a man aged 60 to 75 with urothelial cancer.

This chain connects TRBV30 to TRBJ1-2; D possibly corresponds to TRBD1 (6 bases). The CDR3 sequence is 13 residues long. Trimming removed 3 bases at V and 4 bases at J, with 12 bases between. In germline, CDR1 is GTSNPN, CDR2 SVGIG (reference sequence). The CDR3 loop reads CAWSGTGPYGYTF. The CDR3 coding sequence is TGTGCCTGGAGCGGTACAGGGCCCTATGGCTACACCTTC.

The chain recombines TRBV29-1 with TRBJ1-1; D remains ambiguous. This CDR3 spans 14 amino acids. V was trimmed by 4 bases and J by 1 base, leaving 13 bases between them. Germline V CDR1 and CDR2: SQVTM, ANQGSEA. CDR3 sequence reads: CSVGRVIQNTEAFF. The CDR3 DNA follows: TGCAGCGTTGGGCGGGTCATACAGAACACTGAAGCTTTCTTT.

The genes are TRBV5-8 and TRBJ1-5, with TRBD1 matching 7 bases. Trimming removed 0 bases from V and 3 bases from J; junction bases left unmatched: 6. The CDR3 consists of 16 residues. Germline CDR1 SGHTS, CDR2 YDEGEE. The CDR3 DNA reads as TGTGCCAGCAGCTTGGGCGACAGGGTCTTCAATCAGCCCCAGCATTTT. Protein sequence: CASSLGDRVFNQPQHF.

Regarding this clone: One end of the junction does not line up with germline, which may come from a read error. This chain connects TRBV7-7 to TRBJ2-7; 8 bases line up with TRBD2. Germline lookup yields CDR1 SSHAT and CDR2 FNYEAQ (reference sequence). This CDR3 region has 19 residues. The CDR3 here is CASSSARSPERGSSYEQYF. The CDR3 nucleotides read TGTGCTAGCAGCTCCGCCCGTTCGCCCGAGCGGGGGTCCTCCTACGAGCAGTACTTC.

The V call is TRBV2, the J call TRBJ1-5; 9 bases agree with TRBD1. With V trimmed by 6 bases and J by 3 bases, 9 bases remained unmatched. CDR3 length: 16 residues. The germline V gene encodes CDR1 SNHLY and CDR2 FYNNEI. CDR3 in amino acids: CASRGQGRISNQPQHF. CDR3 sequence (DNA): TGTGCCAGCAGGGGACAGGGCAGGATATCCAATCAGCCCCAGCATTTT.

In DNA, the CDR3 is TGCGCCAGCAGCCAAGCTGCGACAGGGGAGCATCCCCTCCACTTT. It specifies CASSQAATGEHPLHF. V and J are TRBV4-3 and TRBJ1-6, with TRBD1 matching over 8 bases. The V segment lost 1 base and the J segment 13 bases; nucleotides outside the gene matches: 9. This CDR3 has 15 residues. Germline V gene lookup returns CDR1 LGHNA and CDR2 YSLEER.

This chain joins TRBV6-6 and TRBJ2-7; D possibly corresponds to TRBD2 (8 bases). The CDR3 totals 15 residues. Trimming stripped 5 bases from V and 3 bases from J, with 17 bases between. Germline CDR1 reads MNHNY; CDR2 reads SVGAGI (reference sequence). The CDR3 DNA is TGTGCCAGCAGTCCGACAGGGCGGGGGGACTACGAGCAGTACTTC. It codes for CASSPTGRGDYEQYF.

In DNA, the CDR3 is TGTGCCAGCAGCCACAGCGGGAGGGCGAACACCGGGGAGCTGTTTTTT. Translated, it gives CASSHSGRANTGELFF. The chain employs TRBV5-4 and TRBJ2-2; 10 positions agree with TRBD2. V trimming: 4 bases; J trimming: 0 bases; junction bases outside the gene matches: 3. The CDR3 covers 16 residues. Germline values: CDR1 SGHNT, CDR2 YYREEE (reference sequence).

The CDR3 sequence is CASSHPGTGNSPLHF. For the CDR3, the DNA is TGCGCCAGCAGCCACCCGGGGACAGGGAATTCACCCCTCCACTTT. The chain couples TRBV4-1 to TRBJ1-6, with TRBD1 matching over 9 bases. Germline loops: CDR1 MGHRA, CDR2 YSYEKL. The CDR3 contains 15 residues. The ends lost 3 bases at V and 7 bases at J; junction bases unmatched: 4.

This chain connects TRBV19 to TRBJ2-5; perhaps TRBD1 as D (7 bases). Germline CDR1 reads LNHDA; CDR2 reads SQIVND (reference sequence). The ends were cut back, 6 bases at V and 2 bases at J, with 10 bases in the middle. The CDR3 has 13 residues. The CDR3 region has the DNA TGTGCCAGTAGCAGGGGGGTACAAGAGACCCAGTACTTC. Protein sequence: CASSRGVQETQYF.

The chain employs TRBV5-1 and TRBJ2-7, with TRBD2 identical over 14 bases. The length of the CDR3 is 16 residues. Germline CDR1 SGHRS, CDR2 YFSETQ. The V gene end was trimmed by 6 bases and the J gene end by 4 bases; junction bases not matched to a gene: 9. The CDR3 sequence: CASTSTTSGGVYEQYF. DNA for the CDR3: TGCGCCAGCACCTCGACGACTAGCGGGGGGGTATACGAGCAGTACTTC.

The chain is built from TRBV4-2 and TRBJ2-7, with D possibly matching TRBD2 (5 bases). The CDR3 runs 15 residues. Per the germline V gene, CDR1 is LGHNA and CDR2 is YNFKEQ. V was cut by 4 bases and J by 0 bases, with 13 bases left in between. As DNA, the CDR3 is TGTGCCAGCAGCCGAATCCGGGATTACTCCTACGAGCAGTACTTC. Translated, it gives CASSRIRDYSYEQYF.

The chain employs TRBV5-1 and TRBJ2-5, with D hard to call. CDR3 length: 13 residues. Germline CDR1 SGHRS, CDR2 YFSETQ. Trimming took 3 bases from V and 3 from J, leaving 9 bases between them. The CDR3 is CASSSLVEETQYF. CDR3 in DNA: TGCGCCAGCAGCTCCCTAGTTGAAGAGACCCAGTACTTC.

The J gene is TRBJ2-1, the V gene TRBV9; 9 bases fit TRBD2. Germline trimming cut 4 bases from V and 2 bases from J; bases unmatched to any gene: 4. The CDR3 has 15 residues. Germline-derived CDR1 and CDR2 are SGDLS and YYNGEE. The CDR3 loop reads CASSPGTSPYNEQFF. The CDR3 bases are TGTGCCAGCAGCCCCGGGACTAGCCCCTACAATGAGCAGTTCTTC.

The chain uses TRBV7-2 and TRBJ1-2, with D perhaps TRBD1 (5 bases). Per germline, CDR1 SGHTA and CDR2 FQGNSA. V shed 1 base and J shed 0 bases, with 15 bases lying between them. This CDR3 contains 17 residues. The CDR3 DNA reads TGTGCCAGCAGCTTAGACATAACCAGGGTCTCTAACTATGGCTACACCTTC. It specifies CASSLDITRVSNYGYTF.

The chain has TRBV4-1 and TRBJ1-2; D gene uncertain. V shed 1 base and J shed 4 bases, with 13 bases lying between them. The CDR3 consists of 15 residues. Germline CDR1 and CDR2: MGHRA and YSYEKL. This chain's CDR3 is CASSQARGQAYGYTF. DNA for the CDR3: TGCGCCAGCAGCCAAGCACGGGGTCAGGCCTATGGCTACACCTTC.

The rearrangement joins TRBV7-9 to TRBJ1-6; 8 positions agree with TRBD1. The CDR3 spans 18 residues. V lost 6 bases to trimming and J lost 0 bases; unmatched junction nucleotides: 10. Germline V CDR1 and CDR2: SEHNR, FQNEAQ (reference sequence). The CDR3 coding sequence is TGTGCCAGCAGTTCTAACACAGGGGGTTACTCCTATAATTCACCCCTCCACTTT. Translation gives CASSSNTGGYSYNSPLHF.

This clone has only a few counts. V is TRBV30 and J is TRBJ2-5, with 7 bases matching TRBD2. Germline V CDR1 and CDR2: GTSNPN, SVGIG (reference sequence). Trimming removed 6 bases from V and 9 bases from J; junction bases left unmatched: 10. The CDR3 contains 12 residues. DNA of the CDR3: TGTGCCTGCCGAAAATCGGGAGGAGCCCAGTACTTC. This translates into CACRKSGGAQYF. The entire variable domain, with the rest obtained from reference TRBV30 and TRBJ2-5, is as follows: SQTIHQWPATLVQPVGSPLSLECTVEGTSNPNLYWYRQAAGRGLQLLFYSVGIGQISSEVPQNLSASRPQDRQFILSSKKLLLSDSGFYLCACRKSGGAQYFGPGTRLLVL.

This clone appeared a few times. The chain couples TRBV18 to TRBJ1-1; no clear D. CDR3 size: 15 residues. Trimming pared 1 base from V and 2 bases from J, leaving 11 bases between. Germline loops: CDR1 KGHSH, CDR2 LQKENI. This CDR3 reads CASSPREGGNTEAFF. The CDR3 nucleotides are TGTGCCAGCTCACCACGTGAGGGAGGTAACACTGAAGCTTTCTTT.

A note on this clone: The germline gene is not matched at one end of the junction; a read error may be the cause. The gene calls are TRBV6-6 and TRBJ2-7; D may be TRBD2 (5 bases). Per the germline V gene, CDR1 is MNHNY and CDR2 is SVGAGI (reference sequence). This CDR3 has 10 residues. CDR3 DNA sequence: TGTGCCCCCCCCATGGCTAGCATAAACTTC. Translation: CAPPMASINF.

This CDR3 is CAWNGGRNEKLFF. DNA for the CDR3: TGTGCCTGGAACGGGGGGCGAAATGAAAAACTGTTTTTT. The chain has TRBV30 and TRBJ1-4; TRBD1 might be the D (6 bases). Trimming removed 4 bases from V and 5 bases from J, with 11 bases in between. Germline CDR1 and CDR2: GTSNPN and SVGIG (reference sequence). The CDR3 extends over 13 amino acids.

V and J are TRBV5-6 and TRBJ2-5; 8 bases fit TRBD1. Germline V gene lookup returns CDR1 SGHDT and CDR2 YYEEEE. After removal of 5 bases from V and 5 bases from J, the junction contained 11 bases not matched to a gene. CDR3 length equals 15 residues. The chain's CDR3 is CASSRRTGHGETQYF. The CDR3 DNA follows: TGTGCCAGCAGTCGGAGGACAGGGCATGGGGAGACCCAGTACTTC.

V is TRBV5-4 and J is TRBJ2-7; perhaps TRBD1 as D (6 bases). Germline CDR1 and CDR2: SGHNT and YYREEE (reference sequence). Trimming cost V 3 bases and J 2 bases, with 21 bases left between them. This CDR3 contains 17 residues. Here the CDR3 reads CASSSGDGRGIAYEQYF. The CDR3 region has the DNA TGTGCCAGCAGCTCTGGGGATGGCAGGGGAATCGCCTACGAGCAGTACTTC.

This chain connects TRBV30 to TRBJ1-1, with 8 nucleotides matching TRBD1. The CDR3 runs 15 residues. V trimming: 0 bases; J trimming: 0 bases; junction bases outside the gene matches: 3. CDR1 and CDR2 from the germline V gene are GTSNPN and SVGIG (reference sequence). CDR3 in DNA: TGTGCCTGGAGTGTAGCAGGGGGCTTGAACACTGAAGCTTTCTTT. It is translated as CAWSVAGGLNTEAFF.

The gene calls are TRBV27 and TRBJ2-7; the D gene is possibly TRBD1 (6 bases). The CDR3 contains 13 residues. CDR1 is MNHEY and CDR2 is SMNVEV in the germline V gene (reference sequence). Trimming shortened V by 6 bases and J by 2 bases, and 11 bases separated the two germline ends. This CDR3 is CASRPDRAYEQYF. The CDR3 DNA reads TGTGCCAGCAGACCGGACAGAGCCTACGAGCAGTACTTC.

The CDR3 DNA follows: TGTGCCATCAATCAAGGAGGGGATAACTATGGCTACACCTTC. It codes for CAINQGGDNYGYTF. The rearrangement uses TRBV10-3 and TRBJ1-2, with D maybe TRBD1 (5 bases). V was cut by 7 bases and J by 1 base, with 13 bases left in between. The CDR3 is 14 amino acids. Germline loops: CDR1 ENHRY, CDR2 SYGVKD.

J is TRBJ2-7 and V is TRBV7-6; TRBD1 agrees at 8 bases. The CDR3 is 16 residues long. After removal of 1 base from V and 3 bases from J, the junction contained 8 bases not matched to a gene. Germline-derived CDR1 and CDR2 are SGHVS and FNYEAQ. CDR3 amino acids: CASSLGQTGAYYEQYF. In DNA, the CDR3 is TGTGCCAGCAGCTTAGGGCAGACAGGGGCCTACTACGAGCAGTACTTC.

This clone was counted once. V usage is TRBV30 and J usage is TRBJ1-6; weak D call: TRBD1 (5 bases). Trimming stripped 4 bases from V and 10 bases from J, with 20 bases between. The CDR3 sequence is 15 residues long. Germline assignment: CDR1 GTSNPN and CDR2 SVGIG (reference sequence). CDR3 in amino acids: CAWNTWGGARSPLHF. CDR3 DNA sequence: TGTGCCTGGAATACCTGGGGAGGGGCTCGATCACCCCTCCACTTT.

The rearrangement joins TRBV4-1 to TRBJ2-1, with no clear D. Germline CDR1 and CDR2: MGHRA and YSYEKL. V was trimmed by 1 base and J by 0 bases, leaving 10 bases between them. This CDR3 region has 16 residues. The CDR3 region has the DNA TGCGCCAGCAGCCAAGTAGACATTACCTCCTACAATGAGCAGTTCTTC. Residues: CASSQVDITSYNEQFF.

The chain recombines TRBV5-1 with TRBJ1-1; the match to TRBD1 covers 7 bases. The CDR3 sequence is 15 residues long. Per the germline V gene, CDR1 is SGHRS and CDR2 is YFSETQ. With 4 bases clipped from V and 0 bases from J, the junction kept 6 bases outside the gene matches. The CDR3 DNA reads TGCGCCAGCAGCAGCCGACAGGGAATGAACACTGAAGCTTTCTTT. This codes for CASSSRQGMNTEAFF.

The V call is TRBV5-1, the J call TRBJ2-1; TRBD1 matches 7 bases. The germline CDR1 and CDR2 sequences are SGHRS and YFSETQ. This CDR3 has 14 amino acids. Trimming at V came to 4 bases and at J to 8 bases, leaving 9 bases not matched to a gene. The DNA of the CDR3 is TGCGCCAGCAGCCAAACCGACAGGGTCCATGAGCAGTTCTTC. This encodes CASSQTDRVHEQFF.